One and the same sample provided the 23 T cell receptor beta chains below, sequenced in a study of cytomegalovirus exposure and HLA in healthy donors. The PCR employed 60 Vbeta primers together with 13 Jbeta primers. Clones were read by immunoSEQ multiplex PCR, and TCRdb kept only the in-frame ones, dropping some. There are more than 85,000 clones in the sample; around 75% occur only once, and around 2.1% lies in the top ten. The sample comprised PBMCs. Source of these receptors: a man aged 25-45 years in good health and CMV-seronegative.

This rearrangement joins TRBV7-9 to TRBJ2-3; D is ambiguous. Trimming shortened V by 2 bases and J by 2 bases, and 8 bases separated the two germline ends. CDR1 is SEHNR and CDR2 is FQNEAQ in the germline V gene (reference sequence). CDR3 length: 14 amino acids. The CDR3 here is CASSLSQNTDTQYF. The CDR3, as DNA: TGTGCCAGCAGCTTATCCCAGAACACAGATACGCAGTATTTT.

In its sample, this clone was seen once. V and J are TRBV19 and TRBJ1-1; D is undetermined. V was trimmed by 1 base and J by 1 base, leaving 7 bases between them. The CDR3 consists of 14 residues. The germline V gene has CDR1 LNHDA and CDR2 SQIVND (reference sequence). CDR3 bases: TGTGCCAGTAGTATAGGCGTACCGAACACTGAAGCTTTCTTT. As protein: CASSIGVPNTEAFF.

The J gene is TRBJ1-4, the V gene TRBV11-2; D is ambiguous. V was cut by 1 base and J by 8 bases, with 5 bases left in between. From germline, CDR1 is SGHAT and CDR2 FQNNGV. This CDR3 is 12 amino acids long. As DNA, the CDR3 is TGTGCCAGCAGCTTAGCAGAAGAAAAACTGTTTTTT. This encodes CASSLAEEKLFF.

This clone was seen more than once but under ten times. The chain carries TRBV7-9 and TRBJ1-1, with 7 bases that match TRBD1. The CDR3 runs to 15 residues. V was pared by 5 bases and J by 1 base, with 7 bases of the junction left unmatched. Germline CDR1 reads SEHNR; CDR2 reads FQNEAQ (reference sequence). CDR3 in amino acids: CASSLRDRENTEAFF. The DNA of the CDR3 is TGTGCCAGCAGCCTCCGGGACAGAGAGAACACTGAAGCTTTCTTT.

The chain employs TRBV5-1 and TRBJ2-3; 8 bases map to TRBD2. V was pared by 2 bases and J by 5 bases, with 1 base of the junction left unmatched. Per germline, CDR1 SGHRS and CDR2 YFSETQ. The CDR3 covers 13 residues. CDR3 in amino acids: CASSFLAGDTQYF. For the CDR3, the DNA is TGCGCCAGCAGCTTTCTAGCGGGAGATACGCAGTATTTT.

This rearrangement joins TRBV6-1 to TRBJ2-5, with D perhaps matching TRBD1 (5 bases). The CDR3 totals 14 residues. The germline V gene encodes CDR1 MNHNS and CDR2 SASEGT. V was cut by 6 bases and J by 0 bases, with 11 bases left in between. The CDR3 bases are TGTGCCAGCAGGATGACAGCCTACCAAGAGACCCAGTACTTC. It yields the protein CASRMTAYQETQYF.

The gene calls are TRBV29-1 and TRBJ2-7; 7 bases are a match to TRBD2. Germline V CDR1 and CDR2: SQVTM, ANQGSEA. The CDR3 is 12 residues long. The ends lost 6 bases at V and 2 bases at J; junction bases unmatched: 4. CDR3 DNA sequence: TGCAGCGTACGGCGGGAGACCTACGAGCAGTACTTC. This sequence encodes CSVRRETYEQYF.

This clone has only one observation. The rearrangement links TRBV7-9 to TRBJ1-1; a possible D gene is TRBD1 (5 bases). The CDR3 length is 16 residues. Per germline, CDR1 SEHNR and CDR2 FQNEAQ (reference sequence). The V end was cut by 1 base, the J end by 0 bases, with 12 bases between. This CDR3 reads CASSLGWGRMNTEAFF. For the CDR3, the DNA is TGTGCCAGCAGCTTAGGCTGGGGCCGGATGAACACTGAAGCTTTCTTT. The variable domain in full, completed from reference TRBV7-9 and TRBJ1-1, reads DTGVSQNPRHKITKRGQNVTFRCDPISEHNRLYWYRQTLGQGPEFLTYFQNEAQLEKSRLLSDRFSAERPKGSFSTLEIQRTEQGDSAMYLCASSLGWGRMNTEAFFGQGTRLTVV.

The chain couples TRBV5-1 to TRBJ2-3; D is uncertain. Trimming took off 0 bases at V and 6 bases at J, with 11 bases between the two ends. Germline CDR1 reads SGHRS; CDR2 reads YFSETQ. This CDR3 has 14 amino acids. CDR3 sequence (DNA): TGCGCCAGCAGCTTGGGATCTAATCCGGATACGCAGTATTTT. Protein product: CASSLGSNPDTQYF.

V gene TRBV7-8 combines with J gene TRBJ2-7, with 13 positions matching TRBD2. The junction had 3 bases not matched to a gene; V was cut back by 3 bases and J by 4 bases. Per germline, CDR1 SGHVS and CDR2 FQNEAQ. The CDR3 covers 15 residues. The CDR3 DNA reads TGTGCCAGCAGCTTGGGACTAGCGGGGCTATACGAGCAGTACTTC. It codes for CASSLGLAGLYEQYF.

This rearrangement joins TRBV28 to TRBJ2-7, with 7 bases matching TRBD2. In germline, CDR1 is MDHEN, CDR2 SYDVKM. Trimming removed 3 bases from V and 3 bases from J; junction bases left unmatched: 11. The CDR3 is made up of 16 amino acids. The CDR3 sequence is CASSFYFRGDDYEQYF. CDR3 DNA: TGTGCCAGCAGTTTTTATTTTCGGGGGGATGACTACGAGCAGTACTTC. Full variable domain (missing parts from reference TRBV28 and TRBJ2-7): DVKVTQSSRYLVKRTGEKVFLECVQDMDHENMFWYRQDPGLGLRLIYFSYDVKMKEKGDIPEGYSVSREKKERFSLILESASTNQTSMYLCASSFYFRGDDYEQYFGPGTRLTVT.

The chain links TRBV29-1 to TRBJ1-6; 9 nucleotides match TRBD1. Germline CDR1 and CDR2: SQVTM and ANQGSEA. The length of the CDR3 is 15 residues. Unmatched junction bases numbered 11, after V lost 6 bases and J lost 8 bases. The CDR3 nucleotides are TGCAGCGTAGCCACAGGGGGCGCATGGGATTCACCCCTCCACTTT. Encoded protein: CSVATGGAWDSPLHF.

This chain connects TRBV5-1 to TRBJ2-4, with TRBD1 matching 8 bases. Germline V lookup: CDR1 SGHRS, CDR2 YFSETQ. V shed 1 base, J shed 5 bases, and the junction held 2 bases outside the gene matches. The CDR3 totals 14 residues. The CDR3 DNA follows: TGCGCCAGCAGCTTGCAGGGGGCAGAAAACATTCAGTACTTC. It translates to CASSLQGAENIQYF.

J is TRBJ2-4 and V is TRBV15, with 10 nucleotides matching TRBD1. The CDR3 covers 14 residues. The germline gives CDR1 LNHNV, CDR2 YYDKDF (reference sequence). Unmatched junction bases numbered 7, after V lost 5 bases and J lost 9 bases. The CDR3 reads CATSLPGQGTIQYF. CDR3 nucleotides: TGTGCCACCAGCCTTCCGGGACAGGGGACCATTCAGTACTTC.

V is TRBV2 and J is TRBJ2-1; 9 positions agree with TRBD1. Germline V gives CDR1 SNHLY, CDR2 FYNNEI. J gave up 5 bases and V 8 bases, and 7 bases lay outside the gene matches. The CDR3 spans 14 residues. The CDR3 DNA sequence: TGTGCCAGCGGGGACAGGGAGTACGACAATGAGCAGTTCTTC. Encoded protein: CASGDREYDNEQFF.

This clone was detected only once. The chain carries TRBV5-1 and TRBJ2-5; unclear D gene. V lost 1 base and J lost 4, with 8 bases in between. The CDR3 covers 13 residues. Germline CDR1 is SGHRS and CDR2 is YFSETQ. CDR3 loop: CASSLSVRETQYF. The CDR3 coding sequence is TGCGCCAGCAGCTTGAGTGTTAGAGAGACCCAGTACTTC.

In DNA, the CDR3 is TGTGCCAGCAGCAAGGACAGATTCGCTGAAGCTTTCTTT. It is translated as CASSKDRFAEAFF. The chain combines TRBV7-7 with TRBJ1-1; tentatively, D is TRBD1 (6 bases). Germline V gives CDR1 SSHAT, CDR2 FNYEAQ (reference sequence). The V gene lost 5 bases and the J gene lost 6 bases, with 13 bases spanning the gap. CDR3 size: 13 residues.

The chain has TRBV27 and TRBJ1-6, with no clear D. Germline V gene data show CDR1 as MNHEY and CDR2 as SMNVEV (reference sequence). CDR3 length: 14 residues. V lost 0 bases and J lost 10, with 10 bases in between. The CDR3 protein is CASSLSPSESPLHF. The CDR3 DNA follows: TGTGCCAGCAGTTTATCGCCGTCCGAGTCACCCCTCCACTTT.

V usage is TRBV7-2 and J usage is TRBJ1-4; D is ambiguous. Germline CDR1 is SGHTA and CDR2 is FQGNSA. The CDR3 totals 16 residues. With 6 bases removed from V and 2 bases from J, the gap between germline ends came to 16 bases. CDR3 bases: TGTGCCAGCAGGCCAGGTTCGGCAGGCACTAATGAAAAACTGTTTTTT. Protein: CASRPGSAGTNEKLFF.

This clone is a singleton in its sample. The chain recombines TRBV28 with TRBJ2-7, with 7 bases identical to TRBD1. V lost 6 bases, J lost 2 bases, and 7 bases stayed unmatched. Germline CDR1 and CDR2: MDHEN and SYDVKM. The CDR3 is made up of 14 amino acids. CDR3 nucleotides: TGTGCCAGCAGCTCCCCGGGACAGCCCTACGAGCAGTACTTC. Translated: CASSSPGQPYEQYF.

This sequence joins TRBV20-1 and TRBJ1-1, with a weak D call TRBD1 (5 bases). Germline V CDR1 and CDR2: DFQATT, SNEGSKA (reference sequence). V was cut by 2 bases and J by 10 bases, with 11 bases left in between. The CDR3 spans 11 residues. The CDR3 loop reads CSARLGPGAFF. In DNA, the CDR3 is TGCAGTGCTAGATTGGGGCCTGGAGCTTTCTTT.

V is TRBV19 and J is TRBJ1-6, with a weak D call TRBD1 (5 bases). Germline loops: CDR1 LNHDA, CDR2 SQIVND (reference sequence). Between the trimmed V and J ends, which lost 7 bases and 7 bases, there was a span of 14 bases. The CDR3 has 14 residues. CDR3 bases: TGTGCCAGTACCATGGGGCAAAGCAATTCACCCCTCCACTTT. It yields the protein CASTMGQSNSPLHF.

In nucleotides, the CDR3 is TGCAGCGTTGCCGGGACTTACTCCCCGGAAAATACGCAGTATTTT. It codes for CSVAGTYSPENTQYF. The rearrangement joins TRBV29-1 to TRBJ2-3; TRBD2 is a possible D gene (6 bases). The CDR3 has 15 residues. Trimming pared 4 bases from V and 7 bases from J, leaving 21 bases between. Germline-derived CDR1 and CDR2 are SQVTM and ANQGSEA.